This is a list of T cell receptor beta chains from one sample in a study of blood T cell repertoires in COVID-19. TCRdb keeps only in-frame clones here, not all; method: immunoSEQ multiplex PCR. The sample consists of 70,000 to 95,000 clones, just under 80% of them appearing once. Sequencing was carried out using peripheral blood. These receptors came from a human donor in a cohort sampled during active COVID-19. CDR3s include the opening cysteine and the closing phenylalanine or tryptophan. Each record gives: D gene, clone size, V gene, J gene, CDR3 DNA, CDR3 protein. A D gene is named only where the DNA matches it firmly. Only some rows state a clone size, as once, few, many or a class for expanded clones.

d_gene: NA; abundance: NA; v_gene: TRBV15; j_gene: TRBJ1-3; CDR3nt: TGTGCCACCAGCAGAGATGACAGGGGAAACACCATATATTTT; CDR3aa: CATSRDDRGNTIYF
d_gene: NA; abundance: many; v_gene: TRBV5-1; j_gene: TRBJ1-2; CDR3nt: TGCGCCAGCAGCTGGGAGGCCACGTATGGCTACACCTTC; CDR3aa: CASSWEATYGYTF
d_gene: NA; abundance: many; v_gene: TRBV2; j_gene: TRBJ1-5; CDR3nt: TGTGCCAGCAGTGACAATAGGGGTAGCAATCAGCCCCAGCATTTT; CDR3aa: CASSDNRGSNQPQHF
d_gene: NA; abundance: NA; v_gene: TRBV6-4; j_gene: TRBJ1-1; CDR3nt: TGTGCCAGCAGTACATCACAGGGAATTCACACTGAAGCTTTCTTT; CDR3aa: CASSTSQGIHTEAFF
d_gene: NA; abundance: NA; v_gene: TRBV19; j_gene: TRBJ1-6; CDR3nt: TGTGCCAGTAGTAGGCCGGGAGGGCCCTTAGGATCCCTCCACTTT; CDR3aa: CASSRPGGPLGSLHF
d_gene: NA; abundance: NA; v_gene: TRBV2; j_gene: TRBJ2-7; CDR3nt: TGTGCCAGCAGTACAGGATACGAGCAGTACTTC; CDR3aa: CASSTGYEQYF
d_gene: NA; abundance: NA; v_gene: TRBV3-1/TRBV3-2; j_gene: TRBJ1-2; CDR3nt: TGTGCCAGCAGCCTGAAGGGGGGCTACACCTTC; CDR3aa: CASSLKGGYTF
d_gene: TRBD2; abundance: few; v_gene: TRBV10-1; j_gene: TRBJ2-1; CDR3nt: TGCGCCAGCAGTGATTCTAGCGGGAACAATGAGCAGTTCTTC; CDR3aa: CASSDSSGNNEQFF
d_gene: NA; abundance: few; v_gene: TRBV7-7; j_gene: TRBJ2-2; CDR3nt: TGTGCTAGCAGCCCGACGACGGGCGAGGGAAGGGAGCTGTTTTTT; CDR3aa: CASSPTTGEGRELFF
d_gene: TRBD1; abundance: NA; v_gene: TRBV7-9; j_gene: TRBJ2-7; CDR3nt: TGTGCCAGCTTGGGACAGGGGGCATACGAGCAGTATTTC; CDR3aa: CASLGQGAYEQYF
d_gene: NA; abundance: NA; v_gene: TRBV4-1; j_gene: TRBJ2-3; CDR3nt: TGCGCCAGCAGCCAAGTGCACCAGACGCAGTATTTT; CDR3aa: CASSQVHQTQYF
d_gene: TRBD1; abundance: NA; v_gene: TRBV7-2; j_gene: TRBJ1-1; CDR3nt: TGTGCCAGCAGTGCACAGGGGGGAAACACTGAAGCTTTCTTT; CDR3aa: CASSAQGGNTEAFF
d_gene: NA; abundance: NA; v_gene: TRBV7-9; j_gene: TRBJ2-7; CDR3nt: TGTGCCAGCAGCTTAGGCAGGGGCCCTAACTCCTACGAGCAGTACTTC; CDR3aa: CASSLGRGPNSYEQYF
d_gene: NA; abundance: NA; v_gene: TRBV28; j_gene: TRBJ1-3; CDR3nt: TGTGCCAGCAGTTTGGGGCCAAGACTCTCTGGAAACACCATATATTTT; CDR3aa: CASSLGPRLSGNTIYF
d_gene: TRBD1; abundance: NA; v_gene: TRBV19; j_gene: TRBJ1-5; CDR3nt: TGTGCCAGTAGTAGGACAGGGGTTCAGCCCCAGCATTTT; CDR3aa: CASSRTGVQPQHF
d_gene: TRBD1; abundance: NA; v_gene: TRBV5-6; j_gene: TRBJ1-4; CDR3nt: TGTGCCAGCAGCTTTCTACAACAGGGGGCGGTTGAAAAACTGTTTTTT; CDR3aa: CASSFLQQGAVEKLFF
d_gene: NA; abundance: NA; v_gene: TRBV5-1; j_gene: TRBJ2-7; CDR3nt: TGCGCCAGCAGCGTCACAGGTGGCAGCTACGAGCAGTACTTC; CDR3aa: CASSVTGGSYEQYF
d_gene: NA; abundance: NA; v_gene: TRBV19; j_gene: TRBJ1-2; CDR3nt: TGTGCCAGCCAAGGACAGTCCTATGGCTACACCTTC; CDR3aa: CASQGQSYGYTF
d_gene: NA; abundance: NA; v_gene: TRBV7-8; j_gene: TRBJ2-5; CDR3nt: TGTGCCAGCAGCCGGACAGGGGGTAGCGGGGGGATCCAAGAGACCCAGTACTTC; CDR3aa: CASSRTGGSGGIQETQYF
d_gene: TRBD2; abundance: NA; v_gene: TRBV11-2; j_gene: TRBJ2-1; CDR3nt: TGTGCCAGCAGCTTAGAAATTACCCTGGGACTAGCGGGTTACAATGAGCAGTTCTTC; CDR3aa: CASSLEITLGLAGYNEQFF
d_gene: TRBD1; abundance: few; v_gene: TRBV13; j_gene: TRBJ2-1; CDR3nt: TGTGCCAGCAGCTTAGGTCTGGGCAGGGGGCTGTTGAATGAGCAGTTCTTC; CDR3aa: CASSLGLGRGLLNEQFF
d_gene: TRBD2; abundance: many; v_gene: TRBV5-6; j_gene: TRBJ2-7; CDR3nt: TGTGCCAGCAGCTTGGGTCTAGCGGGCGCCCCCTACGAGCAGTACTTC; CDR3aa: CASSLGLAGAPYEQYF
d_gene: NA; abundance: NA; v_gene: TRBV5-5; j_gene: TRBJ2-7; CDR3nt: TGTGCCAGCAGCTTGGAGGGTGGGGGCTTCGAGGTCGAGCAGTACTTC; CDR3aa: CASSLEGGGFEVEQYF
d_gene: TRBD1; abundance: once; v_gene: TRBV18; j_gene: TRBJ1-1; CDR3nt: TGTGCCAGCTCACTGGGACAGTGGAACACTGAAGCTTTCTTT; CDR3aa: CASSLGQWNTEAFF
d_gene: NA; abundance: NA; v_gene: TRBV4-2; j_gene: TRBJ1-6; CDR3nt: TGTGCCAGCAGCCAAATGGGGCTTAATTCACCCCTCCACTTT; CDR3aa: CASSQMGLNSPLHF
d_gene: TRBD1; abundance: once; v_gene: TRBV18; j_gene: TRBJ1-5; CDR3nt: TGTGCCAGCTTCCAGACAGGGGGACAGCCCCAGCATTTT; CDR3aa: CASFQTGGQPQHF
d_gene: NA; abundance: NA; v_gene: TRBV5-1; j_gene: TRBJ2-3; CDR3nt: TGCGCCAGCAGCTTGGCTGCAGATACGCAGTATTTT; CDR3aa: CASSLAADTQYF
d_gene: TRBD1; abundance: NA; v_gene: TRBV15; j_gene: TRBJ2-2; CDR3nt: TGTGCCACCAGCAGAGCCTTACTCCTCTCGGGACAGGGGCGCCATGTGGCAGGGGAGCTGTTTTTT; CDR3aa: CATSRALLLSGQGRHVAGELFF
d_gene: TRBD1; abundance: NA; v_gene: TRBV2; j_gene: TRBJ1-4; CDR3nt: TGTGCCAGCGACTTACAGGGGACTAATGAAAAACTGTTTTTT; CDR3aa: CASDLQGTNEKLFF
d_gene: NA; abundance: once; v_gene: TRBV28; j_gene: TRBJ2-7; CDR3nt: TGTGCCAGCAGGAGCTCCGGCGAGCAGTACTTC; CDR3aa: CASRSSGEQYF
d_gene: NA; abundance: NA; v_gene: TRBV7-8; j_gene: TRBJ2-7; CDR3nt: TGTGCCAGCAGCTTAGATCCGGGCTACGAGCAGTACTTC; CDR3aa: CASSLDPGYEQYF
d_gene: NA; abundance: NA; v_gene: TRBV19; j_gene: TRBJ2-5; CDR3nt: TGTGCCAGTAGTATAGGTTCACAGGGCCCCGAGACCCAGTACTTC; CDR3aa: CASSIGSQGPETQYF
d_gene: TRBD1; abundance: NA; v_gene: TRBV7-9; j_gene: TRBJ1-2; CDR3nt: TGTGCCAGCAGCTTAGCCACGGGACAGCCTCGGGGCTACACCTTC; CDR3aa: CASSLATGQPRGYTF
d_gene: TRBD1; abundance: NA; v_gene: TRBV7-3; j_gene: TRBJ2-1; CDR3nt: TGTGCCAGCAGCTTGAATGCTCGTGGGACAGGGCGTATCAATGAGCAGTTCTTC; CDR3aa: CASSLNARGTGRINEQFF
d_gene: TRBD1; abundance: NA; v_gene: TRBV23-1; j_gene: TRBJ1-6; CDR3nt: TGCGCCAGCGGTCGACAGGGTTCAAATTCACCCCTCCACTTT; CDR3aa: CASGRQGSNSPLHF
d_gene: TRBD2; abundance: NA; v_gene: TRBV27; j_gene: TRBJ2-7; CDR3nt: TGTGCCAGCAGCCCGCGGGGCGGGAGGGGGTACGAGCAGTACTTC; CDR3aa: CASSPRGGRGYEQYF
d_gene: NA; abundance: NA; v_gene: TRBV29-1; j_gene: TRBJ2-3; CDR3nt: TGCAGCGTTGAAGAGGCTAGCACAGATACGCAGTATTTT; CDR3aa: CSVEEASTDTQYF
d_gene: NA; abundance: NA; v_gene: TRBV2; j_gene: TRBJ2-7; CDR3nt: TGTGCCAGCAGTGAAGCGGGGACACCACGACGGTACTTC; CDR3aa: CASSEAGTPRRYF
d_gene: NA; abundance: NA; v_gene: TRBV12-1; j_gene: TRBJ2-3; CDR3nt: TGTGCCAGCAGCCCACTGGGGAGGACTAGCGGGGCCACAGATACGCAGTATTTT; CDR3aa: CASSPLGRTSGATDTQYF
d_gene: NA; abundance: NA; v_gene: TRBV29-1; j_gene: TRBJ1-5; CDR3nt: TGCAGCGTTGGGTGGGGGGACCAGCCCCAGCATTTT; CDR3aa: CSVGWGDQPQHF
d_gene: NA; abundance: NA; v_gene: TRBV18; j_gene: TRBJ2-6; CDR3nt: TGTGCCAGCTCACCTACAGGTCCTTTCTCTGGGGCCAACGTCCTGACTTTC; CDR3aa: CASSPTGPFSGANVLTF
d_gene: NA; abundance: once; v_gene: TRBV25-1; j_gene: TRBJ2-7; CDR3nt: TGTGCCAGCAGTGGCGGGGGCCAGAGCTCCTACGAGCAGTACTTC; CDR3aa: CASSGGGQSSYEQYF
d_gene: TRBD1; abundance: NA; v_gene: TRBV28; j_gene: TRBJ1-4; CDR3nt: TGTGCCAGCAGGACCGGGACAGCCGTTAATGAAAAACTGTTTTTT; CDR3aa: CASRTGTAVNEKLFF
d_gene: TRBD1; abundance: NA; v_gene: TRBV6-6; j_gene: TRBJ1-1; CDR3nt: TGTGCCAGCAGGTATCCCGGGACAGGGGGCACTGAAGCTTTCTTT; CDR3aa: CASRYPGTGGTEAFF
d_gene: TRBD2; abundance: NA; v_gene: TRBV6-6; j_gene: TRBJ2-1; CDR3nt: TGTGCCAGCAGTTACGGAAGCGGGAGTGGGCATGAGCAGTTCTTC; CDR3aa: CASSYGSGSGHEQFF
d_gene: NA; abundance: NA; v_gene: TRBV2; j_gene: TRBJ2-2; CDR3nt: TGTGCCAGCAGTGAACGGGGTCCGAACACCGGGGAGCTGTTTTTT; CDR3aa: CASSERGPNTGELFF